The 25 T cell receptor beta chains presented below share a single source sample, sequenced in a study of Graves' ophthalmopathy and Graves' hyperthyroidism. RNA served as the template for amplifying TCR beta CDR3 regions. HTBI primers served in a first-round RT-PCR, which a second-round multiplex PCR followed. Via MiXCR, TCRdb re-called the multiplex PCR reads, giving one row per CDR3 protein. The top ten clones hold approximately 7% of a sample with roughly 410,000 distinct CDR3 sequences, 15% of them seen once. Sequencing was carried out using peripheral blood. The receptors originated from a woman aged 18-29 years with stable Graves' hyperthyroidism.

In this sample, this clonotype turned up many times. The chain employs TRBV11-2 and TRBJ2-2, with D perhaps matching TRBD1 or TRBD2 (5 bases each). This CDR3 contains 16 residues. Germline V gene lookup returns CDR1 SGHAT and CDR2 FQNNGV. Between the trimmed V and J ends, which lost 5 bases and 6 bases, there was a span of 19 bases. The CDR3 DNA reads TGTGCCAGCAGCCGATGGGGGACCGGGCCATCCGGGGAGCTGTTTTTT. This translates into CASSRWGTGPSGELFF.

V is TRBV6-1 and J is TRBJ2-2; D gene uncertain. Between the trimmed V and J ends, which lost 6 bases and 5 bases, there was a span of 16 bases. Germline values: CDR1 MNHNS, CDR2 SASEGT. This CDR3 is built from 15 residues. This CDR3 reads CASRPSSRNTGELFF. CDR3 DNA: TGTGCCAGCAGACCTTCATCGCGGAATACCGGGGAGCTGTTTTTT.

This clonotype has a count of ten or more. This sequence joins TRBV18 and TRBJ2-5, with D tentatively TRBD1 (6 bases). Trimming pared 6 bases from V and 5 bases from J, leaving 16 bases between. Germline CDR1 is KGHSH and CDR2 is LQKENI. This CDR3 is built from 14 residues. The CDR3 loop reads CASSHIRGRETQYF. The CDR3 coding sequence is TGTGCCAGCTCGCATATCAGGGGACGGGAGACCCAGTACTTC. The variable domain in full, completed from reference TRBV18 and TRBJ2-5, reads NAGVMQNPRHLVRRRGQEARLRCSPMKGHSHVYWYRQLPEEGLKFMVYLQKENIIDESGMPKERFSAEFPKEGPSILRIQQVVRGDSAAYFCASSHIRGRETQYFGPGTRLLVL.

This clonotype showed up many times. It is likely a read error, because the conserved phenylalanine at the end of the CDR3 is missing. It is unclear where the CDR3 begins or ends on the DNA, so no DNA is shown, and the CDR3 is as TCRdb lists it. The gene calls are TRBV6-1 and TRBJ2-7; the D segment call TRBD1 is taken from the table without a DNA check. Per germline, CDR1 MNHNS and CDR2 SASEGT. The CDR3 has 10 amino acids, counting both end residues. The CDR3 loop is CASGRAGPPL.

This clonotype was seen repeatedly, ten times or more. CDR3 sequence (DNA): TGTGCCAGCTCACCCCTAGCGATAGGGGATACGAACACTGAAGCTTTCTTT. Translated: CASSPLAIGDTNTEAFF. This chain uses TRBV18 with TRBJ1-1, with D possibly TRBD1 on 5 matching bases. This CDR3 comprises 17 residues. Germline V gene lookup returns CDR1 KGHSH and CDR2 LQKENI. V was trimmed by 3 bases and J by 1 base, leaving 18 bases between them.

This clonotype came up many times. This chain links TRBV5-1 with TRBJ2-7, with a tentative D call TRBD1 (7 bases). The CDR3 length is 14 residues. CDR1 and CDR2 from the germline V gene are SGHRS and YFSETQ. Deletions cut 4 bases from V and 0 bases from J, with 11 bases between. This CDR3 is CASSQGGGSYEQYF. In DNA form, the CDR3 reads TGCGCCAGCAGCCAGGGGGGCGGCTCCTACGAGCAGTACTTC. The full variable domain, its missing parts supplied by reference TRBV5-1 and TRBJ2-7, is KAGVTQTPRYLIKTRGQQVTLSCSPISGHRSVSWYQQTPGQGLQFLFEYFSETQRNKGNFPGRFSGRQFSNSRSEMNVSTLELGDSALYLCASSQGGGSYEQYFGPGTRLTVT.

This clonotype was observed many times. Written as DNA, the CDR3 is TGTGCCAGCAGCCAGAGCAGTTTTCTCTATGGCTACACCTTC. This gives the protein CASSQSSFLYGYTF. This sequence joins TRBV14 and TRBJ1-2, with unresolved D. This CDR3 is built from 14 residues. CDR1 and CDR2 (germline): SGHDN, FVKESK. Trimming shortened V by 3 bases and J by 4 bases, and 12 bases separated the two germline ends.

At least ten counts were recorded for this clonotype. V usage is TRBV6-4 and J usage is TRBJ1-6, with 9 bases lining up with TRBD1. CDR3 size: 14 residues. Germline CDR1 reads MRHNA; CDR2 reads SNTAGT. V was clipped by 3 bases and J by 10 bases; unmatched bases: 4. CDR3 bases: TGTGCCAGCAGTGAGGACAGGGGAAGATCACCCCTCCACTTT. Its translation is CASSEDRGRSPLHF.

At least ten counts were recorded for this clonotype. V and J are TRBV12-3 or TRBV12-4 and TRBJ1-5, with unresolved D. Trimming pared 6 bases from V and 8 bases from J, leaving 14 bases between. The CDR3 consists of 13 residues. CDR3 in DNA: TGTGCCAGCAGCCTGGCCTTGGTGGAGCCCCAGCATTTT. This codes for CASSLALVEPQHF.

This clonotype was seen many times. The CDR3 is CASSSGNGYTF. The CDR3, as DNA: TGTGCCAGCAGTTCCGGAAATGGCTACACCTTC. This chain links TRBV12-3 or TRBV12-4 with TRBJ1-2; no definite D call. The V and J ends lost 4 bases and 6 bases respectively, with 6 bases between them. This CDR3 contains 11 residues.

This clonotype was counted many times. The J gene is TRBJ2-7, the V gene TRBV13, with D tentatively TRBD1 (6 bases). The V and J ends lost 8 bases and 5 bases respectively, with 13 bases between them. Germline lookup yields CDR1 PRHDT and CDR2 FYEKMQ (reference sequence). This CDR3 is 12 amino acids long. In DNA form, the CDR3 reads TGTGCCAGCGGCCAGGGGTTGGACGAGCAGTACTTC. This gives the protein CASGQGLDEQYF. Using reference TRBV13 and TRBJ2-7 for the parts outside the CDR3, the full variable domain is AAGVIQSPRHLIKEKRETATLKCYPIPRHDTVYWYQQGPGQDPQFLISFYEKMQSDKGSIPDRFSAQQFSDYHSELNMSSLELGDSALYFCASGQGLDEQYFGPGTRLTVT.

In this sample, this clonotype turned up many times. The chain carries TRBV4-1 and TRBJ2-7; TRBD1 might be the D (6 bases). Germline V lookup: CDR1 MGHRA, CDR2 YSYEKL. V was trimmed by 4 bases and J by 9 bases, leaving 19 bases between them. This CDR3 region has 14 residues. CDR3 loop: CASSPAGTPRGQYF. The CDR3 coding sequence is TGCGCCAGCAGCCCCGCCGGGACACCCCGTGGGCAGTACTTC.

This clonotype was picked up many times. This chain uses TRBV11-2 with TRBJ1-1; no clear D. This CDR3 region has 13 residues. V was shortened by 2 bases and J by 3 bases, with 7 bases between the two germline ends. CDR1 and CDR2 (germline): SGHAT, FQNNGV. CDR3 protein: CASSLTLDTEAFF. In DNA form, the CDR3 reads TGTGCCAGCAGCTTAACTCTCGACACTGAAGCTTTCTTT.

Ten or more counts support this clonotype. The chain recombines TRBV19 with TRBJ1-1; tentative D call: TRBD1 (6 bases). Trimming shortened V by 2 bases and J by 1 base, and 11 bases separated the two germline ends. Germline V gene data show CDR1 as LNHDA and CDR2 as SQIVND (reference sequence). The length of the CDR3 is 15 residues. CDR3 loop: CASSIYRVSNTEAFF. CDR3 coding DNA: TGTGCCAGTAGTATATACAGGGTATCGAACACTGAAGCTTTCTTT.

Here the CDR3 reads CASSPGTGSSLSYEQYF. DNA of the CDR3: TGTGCCAGCAGTCCCGGGACAGGGTCATCCCTCTCCTACGAGCAGTACTTC. This rearrangement joins TRBV6-2 or TRBV6-3 to TRBJ2-7; TRBD1 agrees at 9 bases. Germline trimming cut 5 bases from V and 0 bases from J; bases unmatched to any gene: 11. The germline V gene has CDR1 MNHEY and CDR2 SVGEGT. The CDR3 spans 17 residues.

V usage is TRBV5-1 and J usage is TRBJ1-6; TRBD1 agrees at 7 bases. V was clipped by 4 bases and J by 5 bases; unmatched bases: 6. The germline V gene has CDR1 SGHRS and CDR2 YFSETQ. The length of the CDR3 is 15 residues. The CDR3 sequence: CASSSRQGDNSPLHF. The CDR3 DNA sequence: TGCGCCAGCAGCAGCCGACAGGGAGATAATTCACCCCTCCACTTT.

The sample holds many counts of this clonotype. V usage is TRBV7-8 and J usage is TRBJ2-7; 8 nucleotides line up with TRBD1. The CDR3 spans 15 residues. Trimming cost V 1 base and J 3 bases; bases outside gene matches: 5. Per the germline V gene, CDR1 is SGHVS and CDR2 is FQNEAQ. CDR3 in amino acids: CASSLETGDNYEQYF. In nucleotides, the CDR3 is TGTGCCAGCAGCTTAGAGACAGGGGATAACTACGAGCAGTACTTC.

This clonotype was picked up many times. The rearrangement uses TRBV7-2 and TRBJ1-1; D is uncertain. The germline CDR1 and CDR2 sequences are SGHTA and FQGNSA. Trimming took 2 bases from V and 2 from J, leaving 9 bases between them. This CDR3 spans 14 amino acids. The CDR3 nucleotides are TGTGCCAGCAGCTTACATGGCCCTAACACTGAAGCTTTCTTT. It yields the protein CASSLHGPNTEAFF.

As regards this clonotype: At one end, the junction sequence differs from germline, possibly due to a read error. V is TRBV20-1 and J is TRBJ2-7, with D maybe TRBD1 (6 bases). The CDR3 length is 16 residues. Germline V gene sequence: CDR1 DFQATT, CDR2 SNEGSKA (reference sequence). The CDR3 is CSAGDRRDKASYEQYF. DNA of the CDR3: TGCAGTGCTGGAGATCGCCGGGACAAAGCTTCCTACGAGCAGTACTTC.

V is TRBV6-1 and J is TRBJ2-7; 7 bases agree with TRBD1. The CDR3 runs 13 residues. Germline lookup yields CDR1 MNHNS and CDR2 SASEGT. The V segment lost 4 bases and the J segment 4 bases; nucleotides outside the gene matches: 4. This chain's CDR3 is CASSAEQGYEQYF. In DNA, the CDR3 is TGTGCCAGCAGTGCGGAACAGGGGTACGAGCAGTACTTC.

This clonotype occurred many times. V usage is TRBV20-1 and J usage is TRBJ1-2; no clear D. Per the germline V gene, CDR1 is DFQATT and CDR2 is SNEGSKA (reference sequence). Between the trimmed V and J ends, which lost 3 bases and 6 bases, there was a span of 14 bases. The CDR3 is 13 residues long. The CDR3 region is CSARVTRWDGYTF. The CDR3 bases are TGCAGTGCTAGGGTGACAAGGTGGGATGGCTACACCTTC.

Ten or more counts support this clonotype. The chain combines TRBV19 with TRBJ1-5, with D unresolved. CDR1 and CDR2 (germline): LNHDA, SQIVND (reference sequence). V was shortened by 3 bases and J by 0 bases, with 15 bases between the two germline ends. The CDR3 loop spans 17 amino acids. The CDR3 here is CASSIFSPSTSNQPQHF. CDR3 coding DNA: TGTGCCAGTAGTATCTTCTCCCCCTCGACTAGCAATCAGCCCCAGCATTTT.

This clonotype was found many times. V gene TRBV12-3 or TRBV12-4 combines with J gene TRBJ1-2; weak D call: TRBD1 (5 bases). The CDR3 spans 13 residues. The V end lost 6 bases, the J end lost 3 bases, and 11 bases lay between the germline ends. The CDR3 protein is CASSKGYDYGYTF. The CDR3 nucleotides read TGTGCCAGCAGCAAGGGGTACGACTATGGCTACACCTTC.

The chain combines TRBV7-9 with TRBJ1-1, with TRBD1 as a possible D gene (6 bases). The CDR3 runs to 15 residues. CDR1 is SEHNR and CDR2 is FQNEAQ in the germline V gene (reference sequence). V was shortened by 3 bases and J by 0 bases, with 11 bases between the two germline ends. The CDR3 loop is CASSFSTGMNTEAFF. The DNA of the CDR3 is TGTGCCAGCAGCTTCTCCACAGGGATGAACACTGAAGCTTTCTTT.

This clonotype was counted a single time. The chain recombines TRBV7-8 with TRBJ2-5; TRBD2 aligns across 8 bases. The V segment lost 0 bases and the J segment 5 bases; nucleotides outside the gene matches: 5. The CDR3 contains 15 residues. In germline, CDR1 is SGHVS, CDR2 FQNEAQ. The DNA of the CDR3 is TGTGCCAGCAGCTTAGCTTTTAGCGGGATTGAGACCCAGTACTTC. Translated: CASSLAFSGIETQYF.